The rows below give T cell receptor beta chains drawn from one sample of a study of T-cell reconstitution after alpha-beta-depleted transplantation in children. From the PCR reads, TCRdb called clonotypes with MiXCR, one entry per CDR3 protein. The repertoire holds fewer than 550,000 distinct CDR3 sequences, with under 12% as singletons. This specimen was PBMCs, taken before TCRalphabeta/CD19-depleted stem cell transplant. These receptors originate from a child aged 2 to 10 with inherited bone marrow failure, due to receive a stem cell transplant. Both conserved end residues are part of each CDR3. The order of the fields is D gene, V gene, J gene, clone size, CDR3 length, CDR3 protein, CDR3 DNA. The D gene is left open where the match is weak. Clone size is given for some rows only: seen once, a few or many times, or a class if the clone is expanded.

TRBD2	TRBV24-1	TRBJ2-5	many	15	CATSDLLAGEETQYF	TGTGCCACCAGTGATTTGTTGGCGGGAGAAGAGACCCAGTACTTC
TRBD1	TRBV28	TRBJ2-7	many	14	CASSGGQGRYEQYF	TGTGCCAGCAGTGGCGGACAGGGACGATACGAGCAGTACTTC
-	TRBV20-1	TRBJ1-3	few	15	CSAVGPPRAGNTIYF	TGCAGTGCAGTGGGGCCCCCCCGGGCTGGAAACACCATATATTTT
TRBD2	TRBV10-2	TRBJ2-5	many	16	CASSESSGAAQETQYF	TGCGCCAGCAGTGAGTCGAGCGGGGCGGCCCAAGAGACCCAGTACTTC
TRBD1	TRBV5-1	TRBJ2-2	many	17	CASSPRFGQGQTGELFF	TGCGCCAGCAGCCCCCGGTTCGGACAGGGGCAAACCGGGGAGCTGTTTTTT
-	TRBV10-3	TRBJ1-1	many	13	CAISGQINTESFF	TGTGCCATCAGTGGACAGATCAACACTGAATCTTTCTTT
TRBD1	TRBV18	TRBJ2-7	few	14	CASGPTGESYEQYF	TGTGCCAGCGGGCCGACAGGGGAGTCCTACGAGCAGTACTTC
TRBD2	TRBV19	TRBJ2-4	-	14	CASSIAAGGDIQYF	TGTGCCAGTAGTATCGCAGCGGGAGGCGACATTCAGTACTTC
TRBD1	TRBV29-1	TRBJ2-5	-	14	CSVVVQGIRETQYF	TGCAGCGTTGTGGTACAGGGGATTCGGGAGACCCAGTACTTC
-	TRBV12-3/TRBV12-4	TRBJ2-4	many	14	CASSLGVSKNIQYF	TGTGCCAGCAGTTTAGGTGTGTCCAAAAACATTCAGTACTTC
TRBD2	TRBV11-2	TRBJ2-7	many	17	CASSSLRTSGRRNEQYF	TGTGCCAGCAGCTCCCTACGGACTAGCGGGAGGCGGAACGAGCAGTACTTC
TRBD1	TRBV15	TRBJ2-4	many	20	CATSRDPTGVLVKAKNIQYF	TGTGCCACCAGCAGAGATCCCACAGGGGTCTTAGTAAAAGCCAAAAACATTCAGTACTTC
-	TRBV20-1	TRBJ1-1	many	13	CSASHKLNTEAFF	TGCAGTGCTAGTCATAAGCTGAACACTGAAGCTTTCTTT
TRBD2	TRBV20-1	TRBJ2-5	many	13	CSGNRLATETQYF	TGCAGTGGAAATAGACTAGCCACGGAGACCCAGTACTTC
-	TRBV6-8	TRBJ2-5	many	16	CASSYRLDRNQETQYF	TGTGCCAGCAGTTACCGACTCGACAGGAACCAAGAGACCCAGTACTTC
TRBD1	TRBV4-2	TRBJ2-4	many	15	CASSPRQGEANIQYF	TGTGCCAGCAGCCCACGACAGGGGGAAGCAAACATTCAGTACTTC
TRBD2	TRBV12-5	TRBJ2-1	many	13	CASAGGLHNEQFF	TGTGCTAGTGCCGGGGGACTACACAATGAGCAGTTCTTC
-	TRBV7-2	TRBJ2-7	many	15	CASSLVGHPFEEQYF	TGTGCCAGCAGCTTAGTGGGACACCCCTTCGAGGAGCAGTACTTC
-	TRBV15	TRBJ1-1	many	14	CATSPRPRPTEAFF	TGTGCCACCAGCCCGCGACCCCGCCCCACTGAAGCTTTCTTT
TRBD2	TRBV11-1	TRBJ2-1	many	19	CASSLSWLAGNGPYNEQFF	TGTGCCAGCAGCTTAAGCTGGCTAGCGGGAAATGGTCCCTACAATGAGCAGTTCTTC
-	TRBV10-3	TRBJ2-5	many	14	CAISESAGQETQYF	TGTGCCATCAGTGAGTCTGCAGGCCAAGAGACCCAGTACTTC
TRBD2	TRBV5-1	TRBJ2-7	many	15	CASSREAGGNYEQYF	TGCGCCAGCAGCCGCGAAGCGGGAGGGAACTACGAGCAGTACTTC
TRBD1	TRBV6-5	TRBJ2-7	-	15	CASSHSGTEPYEQYF	TGTGCCAGCAGCCACTCGGGGACAGAGCCCTACGAGCAGTACTTC
-	TRBV2	TRBJ1-2	many	13	CASRSDSIYGYTF	TGTGCCAGCAGGTCGGACAGCATCTATGGCTACACCTTC
-	TRBV7-2	TRBJ2-1	many	14	CASTHRPLHNEQFF	TGTGCCAGCACCCACCGACCCCTCCACAATGAGCAGTTCTTC
-	TRBV21-1	TRBJ1-3	-	15	CASSRHRRTGNTIYF	TGTGCCAGCAGCAGACACAGGAGAACTGGAAACACCATATATTTT
-	TRBV6-5	TRBJ2-3	few	14	CASSYLPSTDTQYF	TGTGCCAGCAGTTACTTGCCGAGCACAGATACGCAGTATTTT
-	TRBV10-3	TRBJ1-1	many	14	CAISREYMNTEAFF	TGTGCCATCAGCCGGGAATACATGAACACTGAAGCTTTCTTT
-	TRBV7-9	TRBJ2-4	many	14	CASGPQGGGNIQYF	TGTGCCAGCGGGCCACAGGGAGGGGGAAACATTCAGTACTTC
TRBD2	TRBV7-2	TRBJ2-7	-	15	CASSSLAGGPAEQYF	TGTGCCAGCAGCTCTCTAGCGGGAGGGCCAGCCGAGCAGTACTTC
TRBD2	TRBV20-1	TRBJ2-3	many	14	CSARTREGTDTQYF	TGCAGTGCTAGGACCCGGGAGGGGACAGATACGCAGTATTTT